The rows below give T cell receptor beta chains drawn from one sample of a study of blood T cell repertoires in COVID-19. Clones were read by immunoSEQ multiplex PCR, and TCRdb kept only the in-frame ones, dropping some. In the table there are 250,000 to 300,000 clones, around 81% of which are singletons. The sequenced sample consisted of peripheral blood. All receptors come from a woman aged 55 to 70 with active or convalescent COVID-19. Both conserved end residues are trimmed from each CDR3. Each record gives: J gene, D gene, V gene, CDR3 protein. D genes are given only for firm matches.

TRBJ2-2,-,TRBV5-4,ASSLAAPGTGELF
TRBJ2-7,-,TRBV5-1,ASSYSSYEQY
TRBJ1-2,-,TRBV3-1/TRBV3-2,ASSQPGDYT
TRBJ1-4,TRBD1,TRBV3-1/TRBV3-2,ASSPGTGVPFNEKLF
TRBJ2-2,-,TRBV11-2,ASSHSGTGELF
TRBJ1-6,-,TRBV10-3,AISGGQQTYSYNSPLH
TRBJ2-5,TRBD2,TRBV7-9,ASSLAGDQETQY
TRBJ2-7,TRBD1,TRBV19,ASRGGQGASYEQY
TRBJ1-2,-,TRBV7-9,ASSLVETDYGYT
TRBJ1-6,-,TRBV3-1/TRBV3-2,ASSQVVGSYNSPLH
TRBJ1-5,TRBD1,TRBV18,ASSPQGAGQPQH
TRBJ1-1,TRBD1,TRBV12-5,ASGVQGGSNTEAF
TRBJ1-2,TRBD1,TRBV3-1/TRBV3-2,ASSPTGDYGYT
TRBJ1-5,-,TRBV3-1/TRBV3-2,ASSQGRWAQPQH
TRBJ1-1,TRBD1,TRBV9,ASSVGPNRGSGEAF
TRBJ2-7,-,TRBV21-1,ASSPRRRRGQESTVYEQY
TRBJ1-1,TRBD1,TRBV30,AWTGTGGLTEAF
TRBJ1-1,TRBD1,TRBV3-1/TRBV3-2,ASSQGGQGADTEAF
TRBJ2-7,TRBD1,TRBV10-3,ASTPGQGVHEQY
TRBJ2-3,TRBD1,TRBV19,ASSSSGGPSTDTQY
TRBJ1-4,-,TRBV19,ASALTDRREKLF
TRBJ1-5,-,TRBV2,ATKGAPNQPQH
TRBJ1-2,TRBD1,TRBV18,ASSQPGQADYGYT